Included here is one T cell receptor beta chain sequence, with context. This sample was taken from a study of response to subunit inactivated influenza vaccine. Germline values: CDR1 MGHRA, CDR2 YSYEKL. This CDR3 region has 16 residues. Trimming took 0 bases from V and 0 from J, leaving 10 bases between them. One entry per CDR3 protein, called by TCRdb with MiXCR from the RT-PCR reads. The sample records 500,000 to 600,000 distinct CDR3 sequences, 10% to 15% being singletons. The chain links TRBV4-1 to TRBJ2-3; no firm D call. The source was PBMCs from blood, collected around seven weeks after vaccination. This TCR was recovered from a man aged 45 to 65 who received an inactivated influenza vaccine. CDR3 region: CASSQDEALSTDTQYF. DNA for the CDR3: TGCGCCAGCAGCCAAGATGAGGCACTAAGCACAGATACGCAGTATTTT.